This is a list of T cell receptor beta chains from one sample in a study of T cells in Graves' hyperthyroidism and ophthalmopathy. TCRdb fed the multiplex PCR reads into MiXCR, producing one record per CDR3 protein. The sample yields 500,000 to 550,000 distinct CDR3 sequences, about 20% seen once. The specimen sequenced was blood. Source of these receptors: a man aged 35-49 years with Graves' ophthalmopathy. Both conserved end residues are part of each CDR3. A D gene is named only where the DNA matches it firmly. Rows may omit the clone size; those that give it use once, few, many or a size class.

.	TRBV3-1	TRBJ1-1	many	TGTGCCAGCAGCCAAGACAGAATGAGCACTGAAGCTTTCTTT	CASSQDRMSTEAFF
.	TRBV15	TRBJ2-5	few	TGTGCCATACGACTGAGCCCAGCAGAGACCCAGTACTTC	CAIRLSPAETQYF
TRBD2	TRBV5-1	TRBJ2-1	many	TGCGCCAGCAGCCAAGCGGGGGGGCGACACAATGAGCAGTTCTTC	CASSQAGGRHNEQFF
.	TRBV6-1	TRBJ2-7	many	TGTGCCAGCAGTCGAGACCGGGACCCCGACTACGAGCAGTACTTC	CASSRDRDPDYEQYF
TRBD2	TRBV12-3/TRBV12-4	TRBJ2-3	few	TGTGCCAGCAATCTAGCGGGAGCGGCAGATACGCAGTATTTT	CASNLAGAADTQYF
.	TRBV7-3	TRBJ2-1	.	TGTGCCAGCAGCTTACGGCTAGCGCGTAATGAGCAGTTCTTC	CASSLRLARNEQFF
.	TRBV6-1	TRBJ2-4	.	TGTGCCAGCAGTGAGGACAAAAACATTCAGTACTTC	CASSEDKNIQYF
TRBD2	TRBV20-1	TRBJ2-1	.	TGCAGTCCCTCCGGGGGGGCATACAATGAGCAGTTCTTC	CSPSGGAYNEQFF
TRBD2	TRBV24-1	TRBJ2-1	few	TGTGCCACCAGTGATCCTCGGGGGGACGACTACAATGAGCAGTTCTTC	CATSDPRGDDYNEQFF
.	TRBV30	TRBJ1-4	.	TGTGCCTGGAGTGTACAGGGCTCTAAAAAACTGTTTTTT	CAWSVQGSKKLFF
TRBD2	TRBV28	TRBJ2-7	many	TGTGCCAGCAGTCTACCGGGACTAGCGGGGACCTACGAGCAGTACTTC	CASSLPGLAGTYEQYF
.	TRBV5-1	TRBJ2-1	.	TGCGCCAGCAACCTTTCACCGGGACAAGGTTACAATGAGCAGTTCTTC	CASNLSPGQGYNEQFF
.	TRBV7-2	TRBJ2-1	many	TGTGCCAGCAGCTTAGCTGCAGGGGACAACAATGAGCAGTTCTTC	CASSLAAGDNNEQFF
TRBD2	TRBV29-1	TRBJ2-5	.	TGCAGCGTTGTTCTGGGGCGGGGGAAAGAGACCCAGTACTTC	CSVVLGRGKETQYF
.	TRBV2	TRBJ2-5	few	TGTGCCAGCAGTGAATTAAGGGAGACCCAGTACTTC	CASSELRETQYF
.	TRBV3-1	TRBJ1-1	many	TGTGCCAGCAGCCAAGAGGGGCAGACATTGAACACTGAAGCTTTCTTT	CASSQEGQTLNTEAFF
.	TRBV24-1	TRBJ2-7	few	TGTGCCACCAGTCCTAGGGGATACGAGCAGTACTTC	CATSPRGYEQYF
.	TRBV6-5	TRBJ2-2	few	TGTGCCAGCAGTTCTCTCGGGGAGCTGTTTTTT	CASSSLGELFF
TRBD1	TRBV12-3/TRBV12-4	TRBJ1-1	many	TGTGCCAGCAGTTGGGGACAGGGAGGGTTTTGGAACACTGAAGCTTTCTTT	CASSWGQGGFWNTEAFF
.	TRBV5-1	TRBJ2-7	few	TGCGCCAGCAGGACACCACCCTACGAGCAGTACTTC	CASRTPPYEQYF
.	TRBV29-1	TRBJ1-1	few	TGCAGCGTCTCGGAGAACACTGAAGCTTTCTTT	CSVSENTEAFF
TRBD2	TRBV7-3	TRBJ2-1	many	TGTGCCAGCAGCTTAATTACTAGCGGGAGTAATGAGCAGTTCTTC	CASSLITSGSNEQFF
.	TRBV28	TRBJ2-6	few	TGTGCCACCAACCCCGGGGGCGCCGAGGCCAACGTCCTGACTTTC	CATNPGGAEANVLTF
.	TRBV18	TRBJ2-1	many	TGTGCCAGCTCACCTCTAAGGGCAGAGCGGAGCAATGAGCAGTTCTTC	CASSPLRAERSNEQFF
TRBD1	TRBV12-5	TRBJ1-1	many	TGTGCTAGTGGTCTCCAGGGGGCAAGTGAAGCTTTCTTT	CASGLQGASEAFF
.	TRBV11-2	TRBJ2-1	many	TGTGCCAGCAGCTTCGAGGGGCCACGGAGCAATGAGCAGTTCTTC	CASSFEGPRSNEQFF
.	TRBV7-2	TRBJ2-3	many	TGTGCCAGCAGCTCTCTCCGCACAGATACGCAGTATTTT	CASSSLRTDTQYF
.	TRBV11-2	TRBJ2-5	many	TGTGCCAGCAGCTTAGTTATGGAGCCCCCAGCGGAGACCCAGTACTTC	CASSLVMEPPAETQYF
.	TRBV5-1	TRBJ1-1	.	TGCGCCAGCAGCCCAGGGGCGCTAGGTGTTTACTCTGAAGCTTTCTTT	CASSPGALGVYSEAFF
TRBD2	TRBV20-1	TRBJ2-5	many	TGCAGTGCTAGAGATATGCGGGAGCCGGAGACCCAGTACTTC	CSARDMREPETQYF
TRBD2	TRBV7-2	TRBJ2-7	many	TGTGCCAGCAGCGGGGGACTAGCGGGAGTTCTCGAGCAGTACTTC	CASSGGLAGVLEQYF
.	TRBV20-1	TRBJ1-4	.	TGCAGTGCCAGAGGACCGACAACTAATGAAAAACTGTTTTTT	CSARGPTTNEKLFF
TRBD1	TRBV5-1	TRBJ1-1	many	TGCGCCAGCAGCATTCGCCCAGGGGGCAACACTGAAGCTTTCTTT	CASSIRPGGNTEAFF
.	TRBV5-1	TRBJ1-6	.	TGCGCCAGCAGCTTGGCCCAGGTGGCGGGGTCACCCCTCCACTTT	CASSLAQVAGSPLHF
TRBD2	TRBV7-9	TRBJ2-3	few	TGTGCCAGCAGCTTAGACGGGGGGGCTTTTTCGGCAACAGATACGCAGTATTTT	CASSLDGGAFSATDTQYF
.	TRBV7-8	TRBJ2-7	.	TGTGCCAGCAGCTTAGCGGAAGGGAACGAGCAGTACTTC	CASSLAEGNEQYF
TRBD2	TRBV7-2	TRBJ2-3	.	TGTGCCAGCAGCCCCCGGGGGCGGATTAGGACTAGCGGCACAGATACGCAGTATTTT	CASSPRGRIRTSGTDTQYF
TRBD2	TRBV11-2	TRBJ2-3	many	TGTGCCAGCAGCTCCGGACTTAGCGGGAGAGCGAGAGGGGTGCAGTATTTT	CASSSGLSGRARGVQYF
TRBD2	TRBV7-6	TRBJ2-3	.	TGTGCCAGCACCACTGGACTAGCGGGAGGTCCAGATACGCAGTATTTT	CASTTGLAGGPDTQYF
.	TRBV5-8	TRBJ2-1	.	TGTGCCAGCAGCTTCGGCCAAAGGGAAAATGAGCAGTTCTTC	CASSFGQRENEQFF
.	TRBV7-2	TRBJ2-2	many	TGTGCCAGCAGCTTATCGTCTACCGGGGAGCTGTTTTTT	CASSLSSTGELFF
.	TRBV10-3	TRBJ2-5	.	TGTGCCATCGGAAAGGGCCACCAAGAGACCCAGTACTTC	CAIGKGHQETQYF
.	TRBV27	TRBJ1-1	few	TGTGCCAGCAGTTTATCCCCCCCTAGGGCAGGGAAGAACACTGAAGCTTTCTTT	CASSLSPPRAGKNTEAFF
.	TRBV12-3/TRBV12-4	TRBJ1-2	many	TGTGCCAGCAGACAAAGTAGGAGTAACTATGGCTACACCTTC	CASRQSRSNYGYTF
.	TRBV7-9	TRBJ2-5	many	TGTGCCAGCAGCTGGCCGGACGGACACCAGTACTTC	CASSWPDGHQYF
TRBD2	TRBV12-3/TRBV12-4	TRBJ2-2	.	TGTGCCAGCAGTGGGGGCGGGACTAGCGGTCCCGGGGAGCTGTTTTTT	CASSGGGTSGPGELFF
TRBD2	TRBV9	TRBJ2-1	.	TGTGCCAGCAGGGGGACTAGCGGGGATGGCGAGCAGTTCTTC	CASRGTSGDGEQFF
TRBD2	TRBV5-4	TRBJ2-3	.	TGTGCCAGCAGCACAGATAGCGGGATCGGCACAGATACGCAGTATTTT	CASSTDSGIGTDTQYF
.	TRBV7-9	TRBJ2-7	.	TGTGCCAGCACCCTGAGCTCCTACGAGCAGTACTTC	CASTLSSYEQYF
.	TRBV20-1	TRBJ1-6	few	TGCAGTGCTGGGGGCCAAGGGTTAAACTCCTATAATTCACCCCTCCACTTT	CSAGGQGLNSYNSPLHF
.	TRBV6-4	TRBJ2-5	.	TGTGCCAGCGGCCGAGGGTTGTTCGTACAAGAGACCCAGTACTTC	CASGRGLFVQETQYF
TRBD2	TRBV20-1	TRBJ2-5	few	TGCAGCCCTAATGATAACGGGGGGTTCAAAGAGACCCAGTACTTC	CSPNDNGGFKETQYF
TRBD2	TRBV11-2	TRBJ2-7	.	TGTGCCAGCAGCTTATTAATCGGGGGGGCCCAGTCCTACGAGCAGTACTTC	CASSLLIGGAQSYEQYF